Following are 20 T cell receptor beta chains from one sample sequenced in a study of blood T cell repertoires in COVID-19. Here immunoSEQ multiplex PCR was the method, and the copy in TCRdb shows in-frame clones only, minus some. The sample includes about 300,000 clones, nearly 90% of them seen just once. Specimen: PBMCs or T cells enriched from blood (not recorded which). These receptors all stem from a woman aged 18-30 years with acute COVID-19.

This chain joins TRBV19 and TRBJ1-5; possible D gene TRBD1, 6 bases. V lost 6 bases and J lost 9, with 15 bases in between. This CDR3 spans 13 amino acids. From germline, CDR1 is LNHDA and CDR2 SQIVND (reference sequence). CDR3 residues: CASRKQGEGPQHF. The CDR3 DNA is TGTGCCAGTAGAAAACAGGGCGAAGGGCCCCAGCATTTT.

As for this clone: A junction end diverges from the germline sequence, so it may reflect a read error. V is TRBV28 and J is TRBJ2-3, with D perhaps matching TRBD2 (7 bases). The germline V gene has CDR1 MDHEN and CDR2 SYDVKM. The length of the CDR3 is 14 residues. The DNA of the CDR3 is TGTGCCAGCAGTTACGGCGGGGGCACCGATACGCAGTATTTT. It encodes CASSYGGGTDTQYF.

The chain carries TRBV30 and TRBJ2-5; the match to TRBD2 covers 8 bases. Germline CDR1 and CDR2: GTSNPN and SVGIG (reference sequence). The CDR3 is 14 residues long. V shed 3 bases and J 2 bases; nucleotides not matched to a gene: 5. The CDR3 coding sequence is TGTGCCTGGAGCACCGGGGGGGTACAAGAGACCCAGTACTTC. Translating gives CAWSTGGVQETQYF.

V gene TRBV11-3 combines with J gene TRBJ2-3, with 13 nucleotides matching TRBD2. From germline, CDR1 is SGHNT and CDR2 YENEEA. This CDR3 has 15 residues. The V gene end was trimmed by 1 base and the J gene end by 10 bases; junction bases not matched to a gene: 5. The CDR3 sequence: CASSLVTSGRSAQYF. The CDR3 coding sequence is TGTGCCAGCAGCTTAGTGACTAGCGGGAGGTCGGCGCAGTATTTT. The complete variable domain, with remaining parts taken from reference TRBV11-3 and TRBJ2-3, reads EAGVVQSPRYKIIEKKQPVAFWCNPISGHNTLYWYLQNLGQGPELLIRYENEEAVDDSQLPKDRFSAERLKGVDSTLKIQPAELGDSAVYLCASSLVTSGRSAQYFGPGTRLTVL.

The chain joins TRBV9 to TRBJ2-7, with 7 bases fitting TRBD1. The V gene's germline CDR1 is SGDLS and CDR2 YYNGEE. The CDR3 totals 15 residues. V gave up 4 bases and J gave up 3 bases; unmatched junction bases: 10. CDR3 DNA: TGTGCCAGCAGCCCCACAGGGGACGAAAACTACGAGCAGTACTTC. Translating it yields CASSPTGDENYEQYF.

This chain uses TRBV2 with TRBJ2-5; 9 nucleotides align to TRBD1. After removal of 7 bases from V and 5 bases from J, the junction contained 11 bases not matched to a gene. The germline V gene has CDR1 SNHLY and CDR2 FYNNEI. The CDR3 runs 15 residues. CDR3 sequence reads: CASTLTETGGETQYF. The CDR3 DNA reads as TGTGCCAGCACCCTAACCGAGACAGGGGGGGAGACCCAGTACTTC. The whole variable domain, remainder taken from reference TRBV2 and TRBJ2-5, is EPEVTQTPSHQVTQMGQEVILRCVPISNHLYFYWYRQILGQKVEFLVSFYNNEISEKSEIFDDQFSVERPDGSNFTLKIRSTKLEDSAMYFCASTLTETGGETQYFGPGTRLLVL.

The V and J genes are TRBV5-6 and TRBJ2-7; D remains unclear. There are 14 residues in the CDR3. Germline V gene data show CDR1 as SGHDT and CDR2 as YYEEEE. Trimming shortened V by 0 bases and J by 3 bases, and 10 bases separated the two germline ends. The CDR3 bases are TGTGCCAGCAGCTTGGTTGGGCTACTCTACGAGCAGTACTTC. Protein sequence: CASSLVGLLYEQYF.

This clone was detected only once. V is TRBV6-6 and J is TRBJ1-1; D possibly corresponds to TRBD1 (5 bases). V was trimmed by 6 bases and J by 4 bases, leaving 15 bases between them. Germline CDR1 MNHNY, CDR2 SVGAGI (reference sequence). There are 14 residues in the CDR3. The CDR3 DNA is TGTGCCAGCAGCCCCAGGGTTTTGAGCACTGAAGCTTTCTTT. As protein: CASSPRVLSTEAFF.

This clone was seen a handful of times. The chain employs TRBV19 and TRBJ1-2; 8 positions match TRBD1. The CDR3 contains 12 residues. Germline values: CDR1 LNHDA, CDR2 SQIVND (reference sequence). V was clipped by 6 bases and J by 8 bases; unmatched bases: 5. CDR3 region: CASRQGARGYTF. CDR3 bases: TGTGCCAGTAGGCAGGGGGCGCGGGGCTACACCTTC. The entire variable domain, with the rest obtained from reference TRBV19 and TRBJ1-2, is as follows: DGGITQSPKYLFRKEGQNVTLSCEQNLNHDAMYWYRQDPGQGLRLIYYSQIVNDFQKGDIAEGYSVSREKKESFPLTVTSAQKNPTAFYLCASRQGARGYTFGSGTRLTVV.

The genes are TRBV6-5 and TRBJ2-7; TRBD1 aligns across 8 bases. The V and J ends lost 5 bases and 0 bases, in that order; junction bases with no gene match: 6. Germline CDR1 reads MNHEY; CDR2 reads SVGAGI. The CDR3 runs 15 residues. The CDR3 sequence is CASSPDRGSSYEQYF. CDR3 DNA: TGTGCCAGCAGTCCCGACAGGGGATCCTCCTACGAGCAGTACTTC.

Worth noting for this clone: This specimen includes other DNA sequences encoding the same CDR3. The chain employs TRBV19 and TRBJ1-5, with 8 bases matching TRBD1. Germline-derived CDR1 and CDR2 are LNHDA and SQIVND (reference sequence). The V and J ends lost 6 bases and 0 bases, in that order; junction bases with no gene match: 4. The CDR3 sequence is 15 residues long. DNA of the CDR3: TGTGCCAGTAGCGACAGGGGTAATAGCAATCAGCCCCAGCATTTT. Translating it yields CASSDRGNSNQPQHF.

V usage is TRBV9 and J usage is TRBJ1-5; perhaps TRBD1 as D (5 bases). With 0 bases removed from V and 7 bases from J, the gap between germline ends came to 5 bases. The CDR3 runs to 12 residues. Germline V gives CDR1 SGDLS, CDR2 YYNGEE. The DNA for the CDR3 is TGTGCCAGCAGCGTAGGGGGCCAGCCCCAGCATTTT. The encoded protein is CASSVGGQPQHF.

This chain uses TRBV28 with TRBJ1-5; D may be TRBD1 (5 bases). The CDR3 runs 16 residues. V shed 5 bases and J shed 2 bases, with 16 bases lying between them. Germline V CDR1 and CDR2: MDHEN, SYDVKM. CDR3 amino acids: CASSLGTSEGNQPQHF. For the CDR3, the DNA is TGTGCCAGCAGTCTTGGGACTAGCGAGGGCAATCAGCCCCAGCATTTT.

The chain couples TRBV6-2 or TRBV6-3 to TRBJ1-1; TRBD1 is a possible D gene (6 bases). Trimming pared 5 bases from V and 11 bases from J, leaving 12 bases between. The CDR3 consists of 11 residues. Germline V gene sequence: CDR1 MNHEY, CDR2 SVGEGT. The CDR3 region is CASSQGKNAFF. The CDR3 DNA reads TGTGCCAGCAGTCAGGGGAAAAACGCTTTCTTT.

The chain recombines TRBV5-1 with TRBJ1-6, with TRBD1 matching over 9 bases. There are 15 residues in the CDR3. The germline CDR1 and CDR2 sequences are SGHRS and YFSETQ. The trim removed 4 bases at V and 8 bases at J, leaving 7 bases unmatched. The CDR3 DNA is TGCGCCAGCAGCCCGGGACAGGGTGAAGATTCACCCCTCCACTTT. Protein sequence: CASSPGQGEDSPLHF.

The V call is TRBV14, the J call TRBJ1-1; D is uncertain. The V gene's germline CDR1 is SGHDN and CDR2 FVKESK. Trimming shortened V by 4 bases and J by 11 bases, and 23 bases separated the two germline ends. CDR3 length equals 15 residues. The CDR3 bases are TGTGCCAGCAGCCCGAGCCTACAGATAGGAGGTCTCGCTTTCTTT. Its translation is CASSPSLQIGGLAFF.

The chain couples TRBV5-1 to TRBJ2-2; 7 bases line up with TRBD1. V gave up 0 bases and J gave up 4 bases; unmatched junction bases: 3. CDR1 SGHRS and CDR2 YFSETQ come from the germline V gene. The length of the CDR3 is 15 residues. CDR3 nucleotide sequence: TGCGCCAGCAGCTTGGCAAGGGGGCCCACCGGGGAGCTGTTTTTT. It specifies CASSLARGPTGELFF.

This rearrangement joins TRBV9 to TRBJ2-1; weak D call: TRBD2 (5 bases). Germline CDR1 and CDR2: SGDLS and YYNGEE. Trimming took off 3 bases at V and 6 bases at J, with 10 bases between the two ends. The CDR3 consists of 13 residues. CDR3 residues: CASSARRGNEQFF. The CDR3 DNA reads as TGTGCCAGCAGCGCCCGCCGGGGCAATGAGCAGTTCTTC.

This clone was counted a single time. CDR3 sequence reads: CASSLAGAGETQYF. The CDR3 nucleotides are TGCGCCAGCAGCTTAGCGGGAGCGGGAGAGACCCAGTACTTC. The chain uses TRBV5-1 and TRBJ2-5; 8 bases are shared with TRBD2. Germline CDR1 is SGHRS and CDR2 is YFSETQ. V trimming: 2 bases; J trimming: 4 bases; junction bases outside the gene matches: 4. CDR3 length: 14 amino acids.

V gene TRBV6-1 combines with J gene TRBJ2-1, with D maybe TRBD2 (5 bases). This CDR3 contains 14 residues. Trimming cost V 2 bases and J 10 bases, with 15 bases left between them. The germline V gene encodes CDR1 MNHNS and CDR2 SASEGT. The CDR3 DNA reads TGTGCCAGCAGTGAACAACCTCCTAGCCCAGAGCAGTTCTTC. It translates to CASSEQPPSPEQFF.